The sample holds a few counts of the clone carrying this T cell receptor beta chain. Its antigen is currently unknown. CDR3 length: 14 amino acids. The germline gives CDR1 SNHLY, CDR2 FYNNEI. V shed 6 bases, J shed 5 bases, and the junction held 9 bases outside the gene matches. These data are taken from a study of T-cell memory formation after mild COVID-19. Regarding the study as a whole: Pre-infection memory showed some responding clones, and this suggested that cross-reactive memory joined.

Libraries for TCRalpha and TCRbeta carried sample barcodes and unique molecular identifiers via 5'RACE. TCRdb used MiXCR to reprocess the 5' RACE reads, holding one entry per CDR3 protein. The table shows hundreds of thousands of distinct CDR3 sequences, with roughly 23% occurring only once. The J gene is TRBJ2-5, the V gene TRBV2, with 7 bases fitting TRBD2. This TCR came from an adult woman who had mild COVID-19 (a few samples of this study predate the infection). Cell type and time point are not known. Sequenced input: PBMCs or a T cell subset sorted from them (not recorded which). This CDR3 is CASRSGRMGETQYF. Written as DNA, the CDR3 is TGTGCCAGCAGGTCCGGGAGGATGGGCGAGACCCAGTACTTC.